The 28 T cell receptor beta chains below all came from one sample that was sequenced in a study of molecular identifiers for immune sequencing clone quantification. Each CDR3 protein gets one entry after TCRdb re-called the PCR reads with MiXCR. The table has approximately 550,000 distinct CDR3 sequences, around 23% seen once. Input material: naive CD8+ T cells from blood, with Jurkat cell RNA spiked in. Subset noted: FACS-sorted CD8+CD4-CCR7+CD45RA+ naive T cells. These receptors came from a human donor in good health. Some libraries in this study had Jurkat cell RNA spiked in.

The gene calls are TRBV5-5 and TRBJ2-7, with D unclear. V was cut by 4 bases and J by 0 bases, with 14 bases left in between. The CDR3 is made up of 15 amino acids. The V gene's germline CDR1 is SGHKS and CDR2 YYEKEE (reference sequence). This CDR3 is CASSLYEGRSYEQYF. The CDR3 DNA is TGTGCCAGCAGCCTCTATGAAGGTCGCTCCTACGAGCAGTACTTC.

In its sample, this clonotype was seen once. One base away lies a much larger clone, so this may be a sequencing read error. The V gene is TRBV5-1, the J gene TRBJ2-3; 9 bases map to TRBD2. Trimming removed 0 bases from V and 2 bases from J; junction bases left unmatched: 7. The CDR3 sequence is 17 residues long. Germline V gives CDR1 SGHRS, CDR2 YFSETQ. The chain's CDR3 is CASSLEAGGPNTDTQYF. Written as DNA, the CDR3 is TGCGCCAGCAGCTTGGAGGCGGGGGGGCCTAACACAGATACGCAGTATTTT.

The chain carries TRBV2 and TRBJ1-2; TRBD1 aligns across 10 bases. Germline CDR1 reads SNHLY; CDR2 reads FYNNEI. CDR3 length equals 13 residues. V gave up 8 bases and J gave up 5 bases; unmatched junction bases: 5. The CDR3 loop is CASWTGGEYGYTF. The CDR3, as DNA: TGTGCCAGCTGGACAGGGGGAGAATATGGCTACACCTTC.

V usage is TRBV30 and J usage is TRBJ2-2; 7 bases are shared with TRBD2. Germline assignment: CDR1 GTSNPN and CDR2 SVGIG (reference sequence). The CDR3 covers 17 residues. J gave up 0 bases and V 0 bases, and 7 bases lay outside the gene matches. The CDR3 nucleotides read TGTGCCTGGAGTGTAAATCTGGGAGGGACGAACACCGGGGAGCTGTTTTTT. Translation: CAWSVNLGGTNTGELFF.

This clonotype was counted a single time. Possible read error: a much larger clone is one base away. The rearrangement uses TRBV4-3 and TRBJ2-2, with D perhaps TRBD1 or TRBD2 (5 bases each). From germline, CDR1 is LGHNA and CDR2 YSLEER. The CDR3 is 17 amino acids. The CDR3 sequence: CASRQDAGRANTGELFF. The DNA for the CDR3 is TGCGCCAGCAGACAAGATGCGGGCAGGGCGAACACCGGGGAGCTGTTTTTT.

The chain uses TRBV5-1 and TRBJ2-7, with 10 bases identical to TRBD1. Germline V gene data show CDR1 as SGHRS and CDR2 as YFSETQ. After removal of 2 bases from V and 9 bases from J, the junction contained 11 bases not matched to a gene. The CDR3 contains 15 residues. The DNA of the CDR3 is TGCGCCAGCAGCTTTTCCGGCGGGACAGGGGCCGGGCAGTACTTC. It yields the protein CASSFSGGTGAGQYF.

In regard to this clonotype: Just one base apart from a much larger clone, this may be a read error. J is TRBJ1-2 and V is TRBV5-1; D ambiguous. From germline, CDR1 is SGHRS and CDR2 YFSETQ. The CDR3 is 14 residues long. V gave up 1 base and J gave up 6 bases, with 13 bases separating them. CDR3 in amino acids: CASSLRSGTNGYTF. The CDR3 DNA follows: TGCGCCAGCAGCTTGCGGTCGGGCACAAATGGCTACACCTTC.

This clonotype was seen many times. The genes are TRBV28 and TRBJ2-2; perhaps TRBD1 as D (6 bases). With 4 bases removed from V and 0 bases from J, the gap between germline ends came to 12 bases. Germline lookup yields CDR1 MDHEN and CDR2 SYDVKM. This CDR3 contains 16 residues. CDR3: CASSYRTVTNTGELFF. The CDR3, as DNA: TGTGCCAGCAGTTACAGGACAGTAACGAACACCGGGGAGCTGTTTTTT.

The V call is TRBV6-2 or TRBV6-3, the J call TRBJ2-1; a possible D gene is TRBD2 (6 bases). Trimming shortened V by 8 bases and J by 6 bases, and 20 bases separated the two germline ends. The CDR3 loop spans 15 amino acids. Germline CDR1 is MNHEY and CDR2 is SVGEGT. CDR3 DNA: TGTGCCAGCTGTGCTTACAGCGGGCTGGGCAATGAGCAGTTCTTC. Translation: CASCAYSGLGNEQFF.

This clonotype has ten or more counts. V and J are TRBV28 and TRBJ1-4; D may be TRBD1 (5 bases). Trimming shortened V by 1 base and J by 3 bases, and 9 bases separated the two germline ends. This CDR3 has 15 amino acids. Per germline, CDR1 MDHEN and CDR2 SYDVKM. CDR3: CASSLLTASNEKLFF. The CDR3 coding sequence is TGTGCCAGCAGTTTATTGACAGCTTCTAATGAAAAACTGTTTTTT.

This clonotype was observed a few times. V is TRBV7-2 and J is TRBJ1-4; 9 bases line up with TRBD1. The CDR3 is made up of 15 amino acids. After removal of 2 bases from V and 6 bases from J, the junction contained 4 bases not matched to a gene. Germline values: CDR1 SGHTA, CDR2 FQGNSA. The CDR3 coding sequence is TGTGCCAGCAGCTTAAACCGGGACAGGGATGAAAAACTGTTTTTT. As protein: CASSLNRDRDEKLFF.

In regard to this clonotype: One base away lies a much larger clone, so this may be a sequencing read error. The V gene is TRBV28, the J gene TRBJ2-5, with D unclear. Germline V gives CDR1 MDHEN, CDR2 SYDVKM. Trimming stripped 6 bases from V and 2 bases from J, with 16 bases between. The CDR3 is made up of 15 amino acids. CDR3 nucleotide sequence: TGTGCCAGCAGCCTCGCCGGGTACCAACAAGAGACCCAGTACTTC. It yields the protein CASSLAGYQQETQYF.

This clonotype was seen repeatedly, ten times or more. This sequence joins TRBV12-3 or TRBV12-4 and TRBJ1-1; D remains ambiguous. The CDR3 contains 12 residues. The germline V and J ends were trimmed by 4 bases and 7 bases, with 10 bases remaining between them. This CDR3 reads CASSSPSVEAFF. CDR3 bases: TGTGCCAGCAGTTCCCCCTCCGTTGAAGCTTTCTTT.

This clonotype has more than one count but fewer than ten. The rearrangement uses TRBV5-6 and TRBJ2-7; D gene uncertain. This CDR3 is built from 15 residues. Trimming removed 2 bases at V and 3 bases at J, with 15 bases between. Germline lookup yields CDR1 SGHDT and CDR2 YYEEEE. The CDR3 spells CASSFVGRNNYEQYF. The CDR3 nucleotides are TGTGCCAGCAGCTTTGTCGGACGGAACAACTACGAGCAGTACTTC.

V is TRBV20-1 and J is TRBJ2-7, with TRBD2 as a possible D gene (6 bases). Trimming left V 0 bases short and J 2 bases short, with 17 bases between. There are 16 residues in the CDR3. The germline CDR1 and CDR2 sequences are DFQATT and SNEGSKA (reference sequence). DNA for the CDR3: TGCAGTGCTAGAGATCCTACGGGGGAGGAGCCCTACGAGCAGTACTTC. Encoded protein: CSARDPTGEEPYEQYF.

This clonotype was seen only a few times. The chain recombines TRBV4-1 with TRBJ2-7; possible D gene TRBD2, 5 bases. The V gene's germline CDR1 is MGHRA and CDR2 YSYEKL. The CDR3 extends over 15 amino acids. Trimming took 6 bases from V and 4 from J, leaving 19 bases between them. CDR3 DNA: TGCGCCAGCAGTCCGAGCGAGGGCCTGCGTTACGAGCAGTACTTC. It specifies CASSPSEGLRYEQYF.

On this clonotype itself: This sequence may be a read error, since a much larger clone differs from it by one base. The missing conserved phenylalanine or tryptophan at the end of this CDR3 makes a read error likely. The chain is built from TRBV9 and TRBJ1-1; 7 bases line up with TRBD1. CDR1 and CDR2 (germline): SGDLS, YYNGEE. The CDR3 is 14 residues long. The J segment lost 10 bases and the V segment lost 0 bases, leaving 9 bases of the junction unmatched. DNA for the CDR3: TGTGCCAGCAGCGTAGAACAGGGGAGTGATGGAGCTTTCCTT. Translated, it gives CASSVEQGSDGAFL.

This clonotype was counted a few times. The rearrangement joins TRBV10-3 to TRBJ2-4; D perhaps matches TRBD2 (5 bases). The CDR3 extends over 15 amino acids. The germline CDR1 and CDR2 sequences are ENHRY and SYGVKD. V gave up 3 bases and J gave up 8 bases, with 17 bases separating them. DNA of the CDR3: TGTGCCATCAGTGACCCTTTGTCTCGGGGAGACATTCAGTACTTC. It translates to CAISDPLSRGDIQYF.

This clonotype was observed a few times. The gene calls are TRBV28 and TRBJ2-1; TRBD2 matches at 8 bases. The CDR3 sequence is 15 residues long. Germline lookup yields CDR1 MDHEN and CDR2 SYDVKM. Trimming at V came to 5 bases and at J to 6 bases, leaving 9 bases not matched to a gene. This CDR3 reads CASSPPAGRGNEQFF. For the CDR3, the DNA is TGTGCCAGCAGTCCTCCAGCCGGGAGGGGCAATGAGCAGTTCTTC.

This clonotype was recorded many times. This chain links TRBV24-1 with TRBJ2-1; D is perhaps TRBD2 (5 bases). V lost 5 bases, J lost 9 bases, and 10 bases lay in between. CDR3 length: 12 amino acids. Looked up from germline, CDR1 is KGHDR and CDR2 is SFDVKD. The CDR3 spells CATSGSGFEQFF. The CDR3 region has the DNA TGTGCCACCAGTGGGTCGGGATTTGAGCAGTTCTTC.

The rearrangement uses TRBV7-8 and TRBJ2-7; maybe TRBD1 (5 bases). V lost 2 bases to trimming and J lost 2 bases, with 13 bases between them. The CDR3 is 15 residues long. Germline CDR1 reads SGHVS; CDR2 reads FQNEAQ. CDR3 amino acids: CASSLFGGAAYEQYF. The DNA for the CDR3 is TGTGCCAGCAGCTTATTCGGTGGGGCAGCCTACGAGCAGTACTTC.

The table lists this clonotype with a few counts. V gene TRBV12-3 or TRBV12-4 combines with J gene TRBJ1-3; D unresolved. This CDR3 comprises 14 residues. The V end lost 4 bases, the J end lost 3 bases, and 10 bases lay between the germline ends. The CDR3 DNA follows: TGTGCCAGCAGTTCCAAATGGGTTGGAAACACCATATATTTT. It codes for CASSSKWVGNTIYF.

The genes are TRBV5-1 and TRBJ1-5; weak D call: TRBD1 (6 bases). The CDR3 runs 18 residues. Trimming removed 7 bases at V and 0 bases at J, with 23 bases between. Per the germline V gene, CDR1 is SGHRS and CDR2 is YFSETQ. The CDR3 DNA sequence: TGCGCCAGCCTTGTTGGACAGATCCCTAAATATAGCAATCAGCCCCAGCATTTT. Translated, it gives CASLVGQIPKYSNQPQHF.

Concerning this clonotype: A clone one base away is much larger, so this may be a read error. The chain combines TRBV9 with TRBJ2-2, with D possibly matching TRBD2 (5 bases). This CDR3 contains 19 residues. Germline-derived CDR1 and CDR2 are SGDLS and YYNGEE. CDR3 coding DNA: TGTGCCAGCGGCGTTTGGTCGCGCCCGGGGAGTCTGGACACCGGGGAGCTGTTTTTT. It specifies CASGVWSRPGSLDTGELFF.

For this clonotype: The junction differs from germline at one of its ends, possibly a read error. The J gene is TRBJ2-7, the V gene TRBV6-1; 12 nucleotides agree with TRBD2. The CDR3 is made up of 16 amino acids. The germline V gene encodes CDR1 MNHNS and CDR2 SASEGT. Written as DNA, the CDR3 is TGTGCCAGCTGTGAATGGGCTAGCGGGGGGGCCTACGAGCAGTACTTC. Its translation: CASCEWASGGAYEQYF.

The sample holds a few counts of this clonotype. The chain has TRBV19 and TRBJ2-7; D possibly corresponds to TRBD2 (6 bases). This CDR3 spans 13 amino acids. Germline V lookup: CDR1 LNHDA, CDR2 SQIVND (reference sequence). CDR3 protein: CASRAGLSYEQYF. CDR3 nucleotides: TGTGCATCCAGGGCAGGACTATCCTACGAGCAGTACTTC.

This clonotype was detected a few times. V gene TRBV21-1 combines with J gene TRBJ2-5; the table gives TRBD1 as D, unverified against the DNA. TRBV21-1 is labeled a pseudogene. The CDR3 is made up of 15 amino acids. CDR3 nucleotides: TGTGCCAGCAGCAAAGCTGACAGGCCCAAGTTGGCCCAGTACTTC. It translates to CASSKADRPKLAQYF.

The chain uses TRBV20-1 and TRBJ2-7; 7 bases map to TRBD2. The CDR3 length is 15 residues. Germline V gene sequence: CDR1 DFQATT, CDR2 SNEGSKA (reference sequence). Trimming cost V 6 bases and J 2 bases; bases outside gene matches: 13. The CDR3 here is CSARPRRAGTYEQYF. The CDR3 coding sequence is TGCAGTGCGAGACCGCGCCGAGCGGGGACCTACGAGCAGTACTTC.